A selection of T cell receptor beta chains follows, all from one sample in a study of T cells after yellow fever vaccination. TCRdb re-called the 5' RACE reads through MiXCR, storing one row per CDR3 protein. This table holds 300,000 or so distinct CDR3 sequences, roughly 7.5% found once. The sequenced sample was PBMCs, obtained around 45 days after the first yellow fever vaccination. The receptor set was obtained from a man between 18 and 29 years old who received the YFV17D yellow fever vaccine. The CDR3 runs from the conserved cysteine through the conserved F or W. A D gene is named only where the DNA matches it firmly. Not all rows give a size; the values are once, few, many and, for expanded clones, a class.

J: TRBJ2-2
size: -
V: TRBV27
D: TRBD2
CDR3: CASTSRGGNTGELFF
DNA: TGTGCCAGCACCTCACGCGGGGGGAACACCGGGGAGCTGTTTTTT

J: TRBJ2-3
size: -
V: TRBV27
D: -
CDR3: CASSSPVLGDTQYF
DNA: TGTGCCAGCAGTTCACCCGTACTCGGAGATACGCAGTATTTT

J: TRBJ1-2
size: few
V: TRBV27
D: -
CDR3: CASSLNAESSGYTF
DNA: TGTGCCAGCAGTTTAAATGCCGAGTCTAGCGGCTACACCTTC

J: TRBJ1-2
size: many
V: TRBV4-2
D: -
CDR3: CASSLKGDYGYTF
DNA: TGTGCCAGCAGCCTTAAGGGAGACTATGGCTACACCTTC

J: TRBJ2-1
size: few
V: TRBV27
D: -
CDR3: CASSAPGPQVEQFF
DNA: TGTGCCAGCAGTGCTCCGGGACCACAAGTTGAGCAGTTCTTC

J: TRBJ1-1
size: few
V: TRBV10-3
D: -
CDR3: CAISGETALNTEAFF
DNA: TGTGCCATCAGTGGTGAGACAGCTTTGAACACTGAAGCTTTCTTT

J: TRBJ1-2
size: few
V: TRBV6-5
D: -
CDR3: CASSYGRGGAYGYTF
DNA: TGTGCCAGCAGTTACGGGCGTGGGGGGGCCTATGGCTACACCTTC

J: TRBJ2-5
size: -
V: TRBV18
D: TRBD1
CDR3: CASSPQATGTGGKETQYF
DNA: TGTGCCAGCTCACCACAGGCTACCGGGACAGGGGGAAAAGAGACCCAGTACTTC

J: TRBJ1-5
size: -
V: TRBV29-1
D: -
CDR3: CSVRGTGNQPQHF
DNA: TGCAGCGTTAGGGGGACGGGTAATCAGCCCCAGCATTTT

J: TRBJ2-3
size: -
V: TRBV7-3
D: TRBD1
CDR3: CASSLETGASGTQYF
DNA: TGTGCCAGCAGCTTAGAGACAGGGGCCTCCGGTACGCAGTATTTT

J: TRBJ1-1
size: many
V: TRBV21-1
D: -
CDR3: CASKGGTGYDAFF
DNA: TGTGCCAGCAAAGGGGGGACAGGGTACGACGCTTTCTTT

J: TRBJ2-3
size: -
V: TRBV20-1
D: TRBD1
CDR3: CSADRGSTDTQYF
DNA: TGCAGTGCAGACAGGGGAAGCACAGATACGCAGTATTTT

J: TRBJ2-1
size: -
V: TRBV20-1
D: TRBD2
CDR3: CSAPMGSGGAGGNEQFF
DNA: TGCAGTGCCCCCATGGGCAGCGGGGGGGCCGGGGGCAATGAGCAGTTCTTC

J: TRBJ2-3
size: many
V: TRBV28
D: -
CDR3: CASSLSMARPDTQYF
DNA: TGTGCCAGCAGTTTAAGTATGGCAAGGCCAGATACGCAGTATTTT

J: TRBJ1-4
size: few
V: TRBV18
D: TRBD1
CDR3: CASRQGQNEKLFF
DNA: TGTGCCAGCCGACAGGGGCAAAATGAAAAACTGTTTTTT